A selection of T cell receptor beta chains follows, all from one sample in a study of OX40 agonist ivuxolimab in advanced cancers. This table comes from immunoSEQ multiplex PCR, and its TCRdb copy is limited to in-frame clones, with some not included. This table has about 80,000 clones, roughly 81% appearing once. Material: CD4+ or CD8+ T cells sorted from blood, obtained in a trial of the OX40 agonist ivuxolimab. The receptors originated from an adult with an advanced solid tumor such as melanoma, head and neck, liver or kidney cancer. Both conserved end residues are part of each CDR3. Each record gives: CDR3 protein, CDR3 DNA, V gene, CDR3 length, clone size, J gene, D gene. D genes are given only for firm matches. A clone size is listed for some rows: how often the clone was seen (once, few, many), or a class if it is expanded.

CASSPPLGESEAFF | TGTGCCAGCTCACCACCCCTGGGGGAATCCGAAGCTTTCTTT | TRBV18 | 14 | few | TRBJ1-1 | NA
CASSLILPDTQYF | TGTGCCAGCAGTCTTATCCTCCCAGATACGCAGTATTTT | TRBV6-6 | 13 | NA | TRBJ2-3 | NA
CASSPSFGNTEAFF | TGTGCCAGCTCACCCTCATTCGGTAACACTGAAGCTTTCTTT | TRBV18 | 14 | NA | TRBJ1-1 | NA
CASSYSVAGNTEAFF | TGTGCCAGCAGTTACTCGGTCGCAGGGAACACTGAAGCTTTCTTT | TRBV6-5 | 15 | NA | TRBJ1-1 | NA
CASSLHRDRPYEQYF | TGTGCCAGCAGTTTACACCGGGACAGACCCTACGAGCAGTACTTC | TRBV6-5 | 15 | NA | TRBJ2-7 | TRBD1
CASSQESPPGTRWETQYF | TGCGCCAGCAGCCAAGAGTCCCCCCCAGGGACTAGGTGGGAGACCCAGTACTTC | TRBV4-1 | 18 | NA | TRBJ2-5 | TRBD2
CASTQETRIPLHF | TGTGCCAGCACCCAAGAGACACGGATACCCCTCCACTTT | TRBV6-6 | 13 | few | TRBJ1-6 | NA
CASSLALGELFF | TGTGCCAGCAGCTTAGCTCTCGGGGAGCTGTTTTTT | TRBV13 | 12 | NA | TRBJ2-2 | NA
CASSIDRGSNQPQHF | TGTGCCAGCAGCATTGACAGGGGGAGCAATCAGCCCCAGCATTTT | TRBV27 | 15 | many | TRBJ1-5 | TRBD1
CASSQDPQGGNTEAFF | TGCGCCAGCAGCCAAGATCCGCAGGGGGGGAACACTGAAGCTTTCTTT | TRBV4-3 | 16 | NA | TRBJ1-1 | TRBD1
CASSFEWREVGYNEQFF | TGTGCCAGCAGCTTCGAATGGCGGGAGGTGGGCTACAATGAGCAGTTCTTC | TRBV7-9 | 17 | NA | TRBJ2-1 | TRBD2
CATSRARTGPNQPQHF | TGTGCCACCAGCAGAGCCCGGACAGGGCCTAATCAGCCCCAGCATTTT | TRBV15 | 16 | NA | TRBJ1-5 | TRBD1
CASSLSTPGLAATGELFF | TGTGCCAGCAGCTTATCCACTCCGGGACTAGCGGCTACCGGGGAGCTGTTTTTT | TRBV11-2 | 18 | NA | TRBJ2-2 | TRBD2
CASSQVSAGNTEAFF | TGCGCCAGCAGCCAAGTTTCCGCAGGGAACACTGAAGCTTTCTTT | TRBV4-3 | 15 | NA | TRBJ1-1 | NA
CASSRTDSNQPQHF | TGTGCCAGCAGCCGGACAGATAGCAATCAGCCCCAGCATTTT | TRBV7-9 | 14 | NA | TRBJ1-5 | NA
CASGTDNQPQHF | TGTGCCAGCGGGACAGATAATCAGCCCCAGCATTTT | TRBV28 | 12 | NA | TRBJ1-5 | TRBD1
CASVRLAGPDTQYF | TGTGCCAGCGTAAGACTAGCGGGGCCAGATACGCAGTATTTT | TRBV2 | 14 | NA | TRBJ2-3 | TRBD2
CASSQDRNTEAFF | TGCGCCAGCAGCCAAGACAGGAACACTGAAGCTTTCTTT | TRBV4-3 | 13 | few | TRBJ1-1 | NA
CASRPGTPLYEQYF | TGTGCCAGTAGACCCGGGACACCGCTCTACGAGCAGTACTTC | TRBV19 | 14 | NA | TRBJ2-7 | NA
CASSLQGNNQPQHF | TGTGCCAGCAGCTTACAGGGGAACAATCAGCCCCAGCATTTT | TRBV6-5 | 14 | NA | TRBJ1-5 | TRBD1
CATRGPYNEQFF | TGTGCCACCCGGGGCCCCTACAATGAGCAGTTCTTC | TRBV15 | 12 | once | TRBJ2-1 | NA
CASSELGELVAFF | TGTGCCAGCAGTGAGTTAGGGGAATTGGTAGCTTTCTTT | TRBV25-1 | 13 | NA | TRBJ1-1 | NA
CASSSRWGAVGQFF | TGTGCCAGCAGCTCCCGATGGGGAGCGGTGGGGCAGTTCTTC | TRBV7-2 | 14 | NA | TRBJ2-1 | NA
CASSLGTANTEAFF | TGTGCCAGCAGCCTCGGGACGGCGAACACTGAAGCTTTCTTT | TRBV7-6 | 14 | NA | TRBJ1-1 | NA
CAWSRLAGGPVKGQFF | TGTGCCTGGAGTCGACTAGCGGGAGGCCCCGTGAAGGGGCAGTTCTTC | TRBV30 | 16 | NA | TRBJ2-1 | TRBD2
CASSVGQNPNNEQFF | TGTGCCAGCAGCGTAGGCCAGAACCCAAACAATGAGCAGTTCTTC | TRBV9 | 15 | NA | TRBJ2-1 | NA
CASSQEVGKIDSNQPQHF | TGCGCCAGCAGCCAAGAAGTCGGGAAGATAGATAGCAATCAGCCCCAGCATTTT | TRBV4-3 | 18 | NA | TRBJ1-5 | NA
CASRTRDFPYEQYF | TGTGCCAGTCGGACCCGGGACTTTCCCTACGAGCAGTACTTC | TRBV19 | 14 | NA | TRBJ2-7 | NA
CATRGSGGLETQYF | TGTGCCACCAGAGGGAGCGGGGGGTTGGAGACCCAGTACTTC | TRBV7-8 | 14 | NA | TRBJ2-5 | TRBD2
CASAGAAYTEAFF | TGTGCCTCCGCTGGGGCGGCGTACACTGAAGCTTTCTTT | TRBV10-3 | 13 | NA | TRBJ1-1 | NA
CSVVTYNEQFF | TGCAGCGTTGTAACTTACAATGAGCAGTTCTTC | TRBV29-1 | 11 | NA | TRBJ2-1 | NA
CASTTSRSTYNEQFF | TGTGCCAGCACTACCTCCCGCAGTACCTACAATGAGCAGTTCTTC | TRBV6-1 | 15 | NA | TRBJ2-1 | NA
CASSLRVGVFEQYF | TGTGCCAGCAGTTTACGGGTTGGGGTTTTCGAGCAGTACTTC | TRBV28 | 14 | NA | TRBJ2-7 | NA
CATSSPRGLGDTEAFF | TGTGCCACCAGCAGCCCCCGGGGACTCGGGGACACTGAAGCTTTCTTT | TRBV15 | 16 | few | TRBJ1-1 | NA
CAWSSPLGGYTF | TGTGCCTGGAGTTCCCCTTTAGGGGGCTACACCTTC | TRBV30 | 12 | NA | TRBJ1-2 | NA
CASSKGPEGAHSNQPQHF | TGTGCCAGCAGCAAAGGCCCGGAGGGGGCTCATAGCAATCAGCCCCAGCATTTT | TRBV21-1 | 18 | NA | TRBJ1-5 | NA
CASSFWGRDTQYF | TGCGCCAGCAGCTTTTGGGGCCGGGATACGCAGTATTTT | TRBV5-1 | 13 | NA | TRBJ2-3 | NA
CASSPLAGRGASDTQYF | TGTGCCAGCAGCCCATTGGCGGGGCGGGGGGCCTCAGATACGCAGTATTTT | TRBV7-9 | 17 | NA | TRBJ2-3 | TRBD2
CASSLDGSSYNEQFF | TGTGCCAGCAGCTTGGACGGGAGCTCCTACAATGAGCAGTTCTTC | TRBV5-4 | 15 | NA | TRBJ2-1 | NA
CASSSTSGGETQYF | TGTGCCAGCAGCTCCACTAGCGGCGGAGAGACCCAGTACTTC | TRBV11-3 | 14 | NA | TRBJ2-5 | TRBD2
CASSLVPLGGQFF | TGTGCCAGCAGCTTGGTTCCGCTAGGGGGGCAGTTCTTC | TRBV5-4 | 13 | NA | TRBJ2-1 | NA
CASGWDSPLHF | TGTGCCAGCGGTTGGGATTCACCCCTCCACTTT | TRBV25-1 | 11 | NA | TRBJ1-6 | NA
CASTMGGIQYF | TGCGCCAGCACCATGGGGGGCATTCAGTACTTC | TRBV5-1 | 11 | NA | TRBJ2-4 | NA
CASRLGQGGGYTF | TGTGCCAGCAGATTGGGACAGGGTGGCGGCTACACCTTC | TRBV2 | 13 | NA | TRBJ1-2 | TRBD1
CASSSDGPFSPLHF | TGTGCCAGCAGCTCGGACGGTCCGTTCTCACCCCTCCACTTT | TRBV7-2 | 14 | NA | TRBJ1-6 | NA
CASSSNRVGGTEAFF | TGTGCCAGCTCGTCTAACAGGGTAGGTGGAACTGAAGCTTTCTTT | TRBV18 | 15 | NA | TRBJ1-1 | NA
CASSPDGPASGNTIYF | TGCGCCAGCAGCCCGGACGGACCTGCCTCTGGAAACACCATATATTTT | TRBV5-1 | 16 | NA | TRBJ1-3 | NA
CASSETGLAYEQYF | TGTGCCAGCAGTGAAACGGGACTAGCGTACGAGCAGTACTTC | TRBV2 | 14 | NA | TRBJ2-7 | TRBD2
CASSLAVSNGANVLTF | TGCGCCAGCAGCTTGGCAGTATCGAACGGGGCCAACGTCCTGACTTTC | TRBV5-1 | 16 | NA | TRBJ2-6 | NA
CASSDEGFHEQFF | TGCGCCAGCAGTGATGAGGGTTTCCATGAGCAGTTCTTC | TRBV10-1 | 13 | NA | TRBJ2-1 | NA
CASSLFGAGETQYF | TGTGCCAGCAGCTTGTTTGGGGCAGGAGAGACCCAGTACTTC | TRBV7-9 | 14 | NA | TRBJ2-5 | NA
CSAWGDGEKLFF | TGCAGCGCCTGGGGAGATGGAGAAAAACTGTTTTTT | TRBV29-1 | 12 | NA | TRBJ1-4 | NA